This TCR beta chain was sequenced for a study of blood T cell repertoires in COVID-19. On the study more broadly: The United States, Italy and Spain supplied acute and convalescent COVID-19 samples. Sources were T cells, B-cell-depleted T cells, or PBMCs; the material itself was cDNA or gDNA.

While infection was still active, Seattle patients were enrolled and then followed longitudinally. V dropped 4 bases and J dropped 9; count of bases not matched to a gene: 10. CDR1 and CDR2 (germline): SGDLS, YYNGEE. The CDR3 length is 15 residues. Assay: immunoSEQ multiplex PCR; the TCRdb copy retains only in-frame clones and omits some. The data contain roughly 140,000 clones, 70% to 90% of them singletons. The V and J genes are TRBV9 and TRBJ2-1; TRBD1 aligns across 10 bases. This clonotype originated in a woman aged 60 to 75 with COVID-19, enrolled during active disease. Source material: peripheral blood. The CDR3 DNA is TGTGCCAGCAGCCCTCGGGACAGGGGTCGAGGTGAGCAGTTCTTC. This encodes CASSPRDRGRGEQFF.